Here is one TCR beta chain with its context. Its antigen is not identified. Those who donated were healthy bone marrow donors. The entry originates in a study of cytomegalovirus exposure and HLA in healthy donors. Study-wide results and caveats: It was reported that the classifier diagnosed cytomegalovirus status with high specificity and sensitivity in both the original and validation cohorts. In vitro checks showed that a few CMV-associated chains really do target CMV antigens.

PCR amplification relied on 60 Vbeta primers (plus 13 Jbeta primers). In the original processing: Unique TCR beta chains numbered approximately 80 million in a later analysis, with roughly 9.9 million shared. Libraries were prepared by immunoSEQ multiplex PCR; TCRdb keeps only in-frame clonotypes and omits some of them. That table furnishes V, J and clone size, whereas the DNA furnished D and trimming. The table has approximately 140,000 clones, approximately 83% seen once. The CDR3 runs 14 residues. Looked up from germline, CDR1 is LNHDA and CDR2 is SQIVND (reference sequence). Losses at the gene ends were 8 bases for V and 4 bases for J; bases not matched to a gene: 5.

V is TRBV19 and J is TRBJ1-1, with 12 nucleotides matching TRBD1. The sequencing sample was made of PBMCs. The TCR comes from a girl aged 2 to 10 in good health and CMV-seronegative. DNA of the CDR3: TGTGCCAGTCACGGGACAGGGGGCGTCACTGAAGCTTTCTTT. It translates to CASHGTGGVTEAFF.